A single TCR beta chain is shown here with its context. Libraries were prepared by immunoSEQ multiplex PCR; TCRdb keeps only in-frame clonotypes and omits some of them. The sample yields over 65,000 clones, less than 90% seen once. These data originate in a study of control samples from healthy donors and cancer patients. There are 14 residues in the CDR3. The germline V gene encodes CDR1 MDHEN and CDR2 SYDVKM. V lost 2 bases, J lost 5 bases, and 12 bases lay in between. J is TRBJ2-5 and V is TRBV28; D tentatively fits TRBD1 or TRBD2 (6 bases each). This receptor was obtained from a woman in her forties or fifties with colorectal cancer. The sample consisted of PBMCs. The CDR3 coding sequence is TGTGCCAGCAGTTTACGACAGGAGGGGGAGACCCAGTACTTC. Protein: CASSLRQEGETQYF. Based on the CDR3 plus reference TRBV28 and TRBJ2-5, the full variable domain is DVKVTQSSRYLVKRTGEKVFLECVQDMDHENMFWYRQDPGLGLRLIYFSYDVKMKEKGDIPEGYSVSREKKERFSLILESASTNQTSMYLCASSLRQEGETQYFGPGTRLLVL.